These 29 T cell receptor beta chains share one sample of origin, sequenced in a study of blood T cell repertoires in COVID-19. Libraries were prepared by immunoSEQ multiplex PCR; TCRdb keeps only in-frame clonotypes and omits some of them. Of 250,000 to 350,000 clones listed, about 89% are singletons. Sequencing was done on a sample of peripheral blood. The receptors come from a woman aged 40-49 years who had recovered from COVID-19.

V and J are TRBV19 and TRBJ2-1, with D uncertain. Trimming took 6 bases from V and 8 from J, leaving 17 bases between them. The CDR3 extends over 14 amino acids. Per germline, CDR1 LNHDA and CDR2 SQIVND (reference sequence). As DNA, the CDR3 is TGTGCCAGTAGATCGTATCCCCCCCGGGATGAGCAGTTCTTC. Amino acids: CASRSYPPRDEQFF. The whole variable domain, filled in from reference TRBV19 and TRBJ2-1, reads DGGITQSPKYLFRKEGQNVTLSCEQNLNHDAMYWYRQDPGQGLRLIYYSQIVNDFQKGDIAEGYSVSREKKESFPLTVTSAQKNPTAFYLCASRSYPPRDEQFFGPGTRLTVL.

The table lists this clone with a count of one. The rearrangement joins TRBV19 to TRBJ2-7, with 8 bases that match TRBD1. Germline values: CDR1 LNHDA, CDR2 SQIVND (reference sequence). After removal of 1 base from V and 2 bases from J, the junction contained 10 bases not matched to a gene. The CDR3 is 17 residues long. CDR3 coding DNA: TGTGCCAGTAGTATAGCCCTGGACAGGGTGGGGGCCTACGAGCAGTACTTC. Translated, it gives CASSIALDRVGAYEQYF.

This clone was observed a handful of times. The V gene is TRBV9, the J gene TRBJ2-2; possibly TRBD2 for D (5 bases). The CDR3 runs to 15 residues. Germline V CDR1 and CDR2: SGDLS, YYNGEE. V lost 3 bases, J lost 4 bases, and 13 bases lay in between. Written as DNA, the CDR3 is TGTGCCAGCAGCGAGGGCCTGGCGGGCACCGGGGAGCTGTTTTTT. Encoded protein: CASSEGLAGTGELFF.

The chain couples TRBV24-1 to TRBJ2-1; TRBD2 might be the D (6 bases). Germline V gives CDR1 KGHDR, CDR2 SFDVKD. V gave up 3 bases and J gave up 5 bases, with 13 bases separating them. The CDR3 is made up of 15 amino acids. DNA for the CDR3: TGTGCCACCAGTGATCACCGGGACTTGAACAATGAGCAGTTCTTC. It translates to CATSDHRDLNNEQFF.

This clone was seen once. This rearrangement joins TRBV5-5 to TRBJ2-2; 11 nucleotides match TRBD2. J gave up 9 bases and V 3 bases, and 10 bases lay outside the gene matches. Germline CDR1 and CDR2: SGHKS and YYEKEE (reference sequence). The CDR3 covers 16 residues. This CDR3 is CASSYAGTSGDRELFF. The CDR3 DNA sequence: TGTGCCAGCAGCTACGCCGGGACTAGCGGTGACCGGGAGCTGTTTTTT.

This rearrangement joins TRBV5-1 to TRBJ2-7, with TRBD1 identical over 10 bases. This CDR3 is built from 15 residues. Trimming took 4 bases from V and 3 from J; bases not matched to a gene: 7. Germline loops: CDR1 SGHRS, CDR2 YFSETQ. For the CDR3, the DNA is TGCGCCAGCAGCCCGCAGGGGACAGGGGACTACGAGCAGTACTTC. Translation gives CASSPQGTGDYEQYF.

CDR3 sequence reads: CASSFVSTSDITNEQFF. In DNA form, the CDR3 reads TGTGCCAGCAGCTTTGTTTCAACTAGCGATATTACGAATGAGCAGTTCTTC. This chain links TRBV5-8 with TRBJ2-1; TRBD2 aligns across 7 bases. The V segment lost 2 bases and the J segment 7 bases; nucleotides outside the gene matches: 15. Germline CDR1 and CDR2: SGHTS and YDEGEE. The CDR3 totals 17 residues.

This clone appeared a single time. CDR3: CASASGTGPYEQYF. The CDR3 nucleotides are TGTGCCAGCGCCTCGGGGACAGGGCCCTACGAGCAGTACTTC. This chain joins TRBV6-5 and TRBJ2-7; 9 bases match TRBD1. The CDR3 consists of 14 residues. V shed 8 bases and J 2 bases; nucleotides not matched to a gene: 7. The germline CDR1 and CDR2 sequences are MNHEY and SVGAGI.

This clone was counted once. CDR3 sequence (DNA): TGTGCCACCAGTGACCAAGGGACTAGCGGGAGGGCTGGCACCGGGGAGCTGTTTTTT. Protein: CATSDQGTSGRAGTGELFF. The J gene is TRBJ2-2, the V gene TRBV24-1; 16 nucleotides agree with TRBD2. CDR1 KGHDR and CDR2 SFDVKD come from the germline V gene. The ends lost 4 bases at V and 4 bases at J; junction bases unmatched: 8. This CDR3 contains 19 residues.

The chain combines TRBV11-3 with TRBJ2-2; 12 positions match TRBD1. J lost 4 bases, V lost 5 bases, and 5 bases had no gene match. Germline V CDR1 and CDR2: SGHNT, YENEEA. The CDR3 is 16 amino acids. Here the CDR3 reads CASSQGQGASTGELFF. The CDR3 DNA follows: TGTGCCAGCAGCCAGGGACAGGGGGCAAGCACCGGGGAGCTGTTTTTT.

The rearrangement joins TRBV5-8 to TRBJ2-7, with TRBD2 matching over 10 bases. Trimming removed 7 bases from V and 0 bases from J; junction bases left unmatched: 10. The CDR3 is 16 amino acids. Germline V gives CDR1 SGHTS, CDR2 YDEGEE. This chain's CDR3 is CASSPGGTSVSYEQYF. The CDR3 DNA sequence: TGTGCCAGCTCCCCGGGGGGGACTAGCGTCTCCTACGAGCAGTACTTC.

This clone appeared once. This chain uses TRBV5-1 with TRBJ2-5; D may be TRBD1 (6 bases). CDR1 is SGHRS, CDR2 YFSETQ, per germline. This CDR3 is 13 amino acids long. Trimming removed 3 bases at V and 2 bases at J, with 8 bases between. The CDR3 protein is CASSWTEQETQYF. The CDR3 DNA reads TGCGCCAGCAGCTGGACAGAGCAAGAGACCCAGTACTTC.

The gene calls are TRBV2 and TRBJ2-1, with 7 bases that match TRBD1. The CDR3 extends over 14 amino acids. Germline V CDR1 and CDR2: SNHLY, FYNNEI. J was trimmed by 2 bases and V by 8 bases; bases with no gene match: 6. The CDR3 bases are TGTGCCAGCCATAACACAGGGGCCTACAATGAGCAGTTCTTC. This codes for CASHNTGAYNEQFF.

This clone has just a few counts. This chain uses TRBV12-3 or TRBV12-4 with TRBJ1-2, with TRBD1 matching over 9 bases. This CDR3 contains 13 residues. With V trimmed by 6 bases and J by 4 bases, 3 bases remained unmatched. The CDR3 DNA sequence: TGTGCCAGCAGGGGGACAGGGCGCTATGGCTACACCTTC. It codes for CASRGTGRYGYTF.

The chain carries TRBV2 and TRBJ2-2, with 11 positions matching TRBD2. The CDR3 is 19 residues long. The V gene end was trimmed by 3 bases and the J gene end by 6 bases; junction bases not matched to a gene: 15. CDR1 is SNHLY and CDR2 is FYNNEI in the germline V gene. As DNA, the CDR3 is TGTGCCAGCAGTGACGTCGGGACTAGCGGCCCCTTAGGGTCCGGGGAGCTGTTTTTT. Translated: CASSDVGTSGPLGSGELFF.

V usage is TRBV29-1 and J usage is TRBJ2-7; 7 bases agree with TRBD2. The CDR3 is 16 amino acids. Germline V gene lookup returns CDR1 SQVTM and CDR2 ANQGSEA. Trimming removed 1 base from V and 0 bases from J; junction bases left unmatched: 9. The DNA of the CDR3 is TGCAGCGTTGAAGGGTCCATCGGGGGGAGCTCCTACGAGCAGTACTTC. Residues: CSVEGSIGGSSYEQYF.

The chain employs TRBV6-5 and TRBJ2-1; TRBD2 is a possible D gene (5 bases). CDR1 and CDR2 from the germline V gene are MNHEY and SVGAGI. The ends were cut back, 6 bases at V and 7 bases at J, with 13 bases in the middle. The CDR3 is 13 residues long. CDR3 loop: CASSPPRTNEQFF. The CDR3 nucleotides read TGTGCCAGCAGCCCACCCCGGACTAATGAGCAGTTCTTC.

This chain uses TRBV19 with TRBJ1-4; tentative D call: TRBD1 (5 bases). CDR1 and CDR2 from the germline V gene are LNHDA and SQIVND (reference sequence). This CDR3 has 12 amino acids. V was clipped by 8 bases and J by 9 bases, with 13 bases between them. In DNA, the CDR3 is TGTGCCAGTCACACCCCAGGGAAAAAACTGTTTTTT. This encodes CASHTPGKKLFF.

V gene TRBV14 combines with J gene TRBJ2-3; 9 bases line up with TRBD1. The CDR3 consists of 16 residues. V lost 4 bases to trimming and J lost 3 bases; unmatched junction nucleotides: 8. Per germline, CDR1 SGHDN and CDR2 FVKESK. The CDR3 coding sequence is TGTGCCAGCAGCCTCCGTCCCGGGACAGGGACAGATACGCAGTATTTT. The encoded protein is CASSLRPGTGTDTQYF.

The V call is TRBV18, the J call TRBJ2-3; D is perhaps TRBD2 (5 bases). Per the germline V gene, CDR1 is KGHSH and CDR2 is LQKENI. The CDR3 covers 15 residues. V was clipped by 8 bases and J by 2 bases, with 17 bases between them. The chain's CDR3 is CASTEGTGITDTQYF. The DNA of the CDR3 is TGTGCCAGCACCGAGGGAACGGGGATCACAGATACGCAGTATTTT.

This clone was counted a single time. The chain links TRBV24-1 to TRBJ2-3, with D perhaps matching TRBD1 (6 bases). Trimming took 7 bases from V and 2 from J, leaving 15 bases between them. This CDR3 contains 15 residues. Looked up from germline, CDR1 is KGHDR and CDR2 is SFDVKD. CDR3 amino acids: CATSWGQGPTDTQYF. The CDR3 region has the DNA TGTGCCACCAGCTGGGGGCAGGGACCCACAGATACGCAGTATTTT.

This clone occurred once. The chain joins TRBV11-2 to TRBJ2-7, with D perhaps matching TRBD1 (7 bases). This CDR3 has 16 residues. Between the trimmed V and J ends, which lost 5 bases and 6 bases, there was a span of 23 bases. Germline V lookup: CDR1 SGHAT, CDR2 FQNNGV. The CDR3 DNA is TGTGCCAGCAGCCCAAAAGCGACAGGGAGGCCCACCGAGCAGTACTTC. It is translated as CASSPKATGRPTEQYF.

V gene TRBV7-3 combines with J gene TRBJ2-1, with TRBD2 identical over 14 bases. J lost 4 bases, V lost 4 bases, and 6 bases had no gene match. This CDR3 is 17 amino acids long. Germline-derived CDR1 and CDR2 are SGHTA and FQGTGA. CDR3 residues: CASSWSGTSGGYNEQFF. As DNA, the CDR3 is TGTGCCAGCAGCTGGTCCGGGACTAGCGGGGGATACAATGAGCAGTTCTTC. Full variable domain (outside the CDR3, taken from reference TRBV7-3 and TRBJ2-1): GAGVSQTPSNKVTEKGKYVELRCDPISGHTALYWYRQSLGQGPEFLIYFQGTGAADDSGLPNDRFFAVRPEGSVSTLKIQRTERGDSAVYLCASSWSGTSGGYNEQFFGPGTRLTVL.

This clone was seen more than once but under ten times. The chain uses TRBV18 and TRBJ2-7; 7 bases map to TRBD1. CDR3 length: 14 amino acids. CDR1 and CDR2 (germline): KGHSH, LQKENI. V lost 6 bases and J lost 4; bases outside the gene matches: 9. The CDR3 region is CASSVAGGPYEQYF. CDR3 nucleotides: TGTGCCAGCTCCGTCGCAGGGGGACCGTACGAGCAGTACTTC.

The chain recombines TRBV19 with TRBJ2-2, with 9 nucleotides matching TRBD1. V was pared by 2 bases and J by 5 bases, with 3 bases of the junction left unmatched. This CDR3 comprises 15 residues. The germline gives CDR1 LNHDA, CDR2 SQIVND (reference sequence). This CDR3 is CASSIQGQGTGELFF. The CDR3 coding sequence is TGTGCCAGTAGTATACAGGGACAGGGTACCGGGGAGCTGTTTTTT.

This chain joins TRBV21-1 and TRBJ1-1. TRBV21-1 is labeled a pseudogene. The CDR3 is 15 amino acids. The CDR3 region is CASSMDRDRNTEAFF. CDR3 coding DNA: TGTGCCAGCAGCATGGATCGGGATAGGAACACTGAAGCTTTCTTT.

With respect to this clone: A read error may account for a junction end that differs from germline. The chain couples TRBV10-3 to TRBJ2-1; 9 bases are shared with TRBD1. This CDR3 comprises 14 residues. From germline, CDR1 is ENHRY and CDR2 SYGVKD. The CDR3 DNA follows: TGTGCCACCAGTCCCGGGACAGGGAACAATGAGCAGTTCTTC. This codes for CATSPGTGNNEQFF.

V usage is TRBV20-1 and J usage is TRBJ2-1; a possible D gene is TRBD2 (6 bases). The CDR3 totals 14 residues. V lost 3 bases and J 4 bases, leaving 13 bases between the germline ends. Germline CDR1 and CDR2: DFQATT and SNEGSKA (reference sequence). The CDR3 sequence: CSASSGLPYNEQFF. DNA for the CDR3: TGCAGTGCTAGTTCTGGACTACCTTACAATGAGCAGTTCTTC.

The chain couples TRBV6-5 to TRBJ2-7; D remains unclear. Germline V gene sequence: CDR1 MNHEY, CDR2 SVGAGI. Trimming removed 5 bases at V and 4 bases at J, with 12 bases between. CDR3 length: 13 residues. Here the CDR3 DNA reads TGTGCCAGCAGTCTGGGCAGGCAGTACGAGCAGTACTTC. This gives the protein CASSLGRQYEQYF.